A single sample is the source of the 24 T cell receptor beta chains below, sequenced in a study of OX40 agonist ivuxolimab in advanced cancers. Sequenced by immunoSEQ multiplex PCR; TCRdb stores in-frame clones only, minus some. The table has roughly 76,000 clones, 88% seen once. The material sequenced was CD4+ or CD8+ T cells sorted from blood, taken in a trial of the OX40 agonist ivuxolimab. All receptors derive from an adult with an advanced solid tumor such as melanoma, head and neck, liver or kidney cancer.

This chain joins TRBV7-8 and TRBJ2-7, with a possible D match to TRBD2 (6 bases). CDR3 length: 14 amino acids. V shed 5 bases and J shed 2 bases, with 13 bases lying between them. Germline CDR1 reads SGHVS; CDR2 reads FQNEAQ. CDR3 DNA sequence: TGTGCCAGCAGCCTTCTGGCGGGACCCTACGAGCAGTACTTC. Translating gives CASSLLAGPYEQYF.

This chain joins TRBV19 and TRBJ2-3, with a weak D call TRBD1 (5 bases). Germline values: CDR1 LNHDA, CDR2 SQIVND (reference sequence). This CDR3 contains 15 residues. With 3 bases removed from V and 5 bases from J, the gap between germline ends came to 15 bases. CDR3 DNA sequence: TGTGCCAGTAGTATTGGCAGGGTTCGTGTAGATACGCAGTATTTT. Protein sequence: CASSIGRVRVDTQYF. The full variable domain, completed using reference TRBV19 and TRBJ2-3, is DGGITQSPKYLFRKEGQNVTLSCEQNLNHDAMYWYRQDPGQGLRLIYYSQIVNDFQKGDIAEGYSVSREKKESFPLTVTSAQKNPTAFYLCASSIGRVRVDTQYFGPGTRLTVL.

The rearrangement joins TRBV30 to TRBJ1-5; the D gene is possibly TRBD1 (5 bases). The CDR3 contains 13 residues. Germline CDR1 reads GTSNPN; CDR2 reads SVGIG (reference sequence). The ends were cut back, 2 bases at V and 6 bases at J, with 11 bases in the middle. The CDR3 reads CAWSLLGVQPQHF. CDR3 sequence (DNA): TGTGCCTGGAGTCTATTAGGGGTTCAGCCCCAGCATTTT. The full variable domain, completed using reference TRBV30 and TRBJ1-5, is SQTIHQWPATLVQPVGSPLSLECTVEGTSNPNLYWYRQAAGRGLQLLFYSVGIGQISSEVPQNLSASRPQDRQFILSSKKLLLSDSGFYLCAWSLLGVQPQHFGDGTRLSIL.

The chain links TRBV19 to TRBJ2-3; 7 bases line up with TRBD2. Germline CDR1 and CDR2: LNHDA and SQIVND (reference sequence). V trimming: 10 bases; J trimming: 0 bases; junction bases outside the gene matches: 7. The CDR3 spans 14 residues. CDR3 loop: CATVLATSTDTQYF. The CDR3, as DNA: TGTGCCACTGTACTAGCGACTAGCACAGATACGCAGTATTTT.

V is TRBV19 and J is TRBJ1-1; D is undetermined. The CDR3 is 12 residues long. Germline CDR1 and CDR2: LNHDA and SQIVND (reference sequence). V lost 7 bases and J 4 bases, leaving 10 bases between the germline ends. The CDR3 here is CASKSPGTEAFF. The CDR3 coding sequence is TGTGCCAGTAAATCCCCGGGCACTGAAGCTTTCTTT.

CDR3 protein: CASSLGGRVNTEAFF. The CDR3 DNA reads as TGTGCCAGCAGCTTGGGGGGGCGCGTGAACACTGAAGCTTTCTTT. The chain carries TRBV11-3 and TRBJ1-1; D might be TRBD1 (6 bases). The CDR3 consists of 15 residues. V gave up 3 bases and J gave up 0 bases, with 11 bases separating them. Germline V CDR1 and CDR2: SGHNT, YENEEA.

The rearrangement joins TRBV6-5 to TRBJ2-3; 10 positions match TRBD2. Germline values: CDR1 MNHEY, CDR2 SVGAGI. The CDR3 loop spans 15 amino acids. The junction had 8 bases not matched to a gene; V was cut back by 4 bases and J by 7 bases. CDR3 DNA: TGTGCCAGCAGTTCTTCTAGCGGGAGTGTACATACGCAGTATTTT. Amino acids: CASSSSSGSVHTQYF.

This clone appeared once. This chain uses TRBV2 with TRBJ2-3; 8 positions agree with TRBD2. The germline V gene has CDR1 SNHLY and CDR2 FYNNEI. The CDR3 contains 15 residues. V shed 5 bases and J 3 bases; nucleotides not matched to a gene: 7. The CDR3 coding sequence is TGTGCCAGCAGTTGGGCGGGAGGAGGTACAGATACGCAGTATTTT. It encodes CASSWAGGGTDTQYF. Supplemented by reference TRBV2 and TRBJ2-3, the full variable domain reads EPEVTQTPSHQVTQMGQEVILRCVPISNHLYFYWYRQILGQKVEFLVSFYNNEISEKSEIFDDQFSVERPDGSNFTLKIRSTKLEDSAMYFCASSWAGGGTDTQYFGPGTRLTVL.

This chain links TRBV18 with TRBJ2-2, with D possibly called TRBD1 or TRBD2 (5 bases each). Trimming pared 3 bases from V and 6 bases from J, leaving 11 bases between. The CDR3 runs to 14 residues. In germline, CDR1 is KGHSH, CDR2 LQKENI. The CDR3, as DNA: TGTGCCAGCTCACCGCAGGGAGCCTCCGGGGAGCTGTTTTTT. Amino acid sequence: CASSPQGASGELFF.

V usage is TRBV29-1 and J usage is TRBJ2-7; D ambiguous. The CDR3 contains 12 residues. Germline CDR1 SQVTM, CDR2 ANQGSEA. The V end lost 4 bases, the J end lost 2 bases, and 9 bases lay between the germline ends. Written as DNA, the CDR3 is TGCAGCGTTGGGTGGGCGACCTACGAGCAGTACTTC. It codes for CSVGWATYEQYF.

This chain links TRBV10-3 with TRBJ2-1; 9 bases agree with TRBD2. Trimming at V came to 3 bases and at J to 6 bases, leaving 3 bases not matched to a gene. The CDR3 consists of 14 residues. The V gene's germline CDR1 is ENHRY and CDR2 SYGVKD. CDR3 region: CAISDAGLANEQFF. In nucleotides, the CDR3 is TGTGCCATCAGTGACGCGGGACTAGCCAATGAGCAGTTCTTC.

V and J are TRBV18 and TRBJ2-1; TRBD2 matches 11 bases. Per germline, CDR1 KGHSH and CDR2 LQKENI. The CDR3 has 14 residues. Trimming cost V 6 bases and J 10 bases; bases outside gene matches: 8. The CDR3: CASSVLAGVEEQFF. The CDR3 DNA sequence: TGTGCCAGCTCGGTACTAGCGGGAGTGGAGGAGCAGTTCTTC.

The DNA of the CDR3 is TGTGCCATCAGTCCTAGCGGGAGCGACGAGCAGTACTTC. It encodes CAISPSGSDEQYF. The J gene is TRBJ2-5, the V gene TRBV10-3, with 10 bases matching TRBD2. The closer fit of TRBJ2-7 to the DNA end suggests the J call may be wrong. The length of the CDR3 is 13 residues. Germline V lookup: CDR1 ENHRY, CDR2 SYGVKD.

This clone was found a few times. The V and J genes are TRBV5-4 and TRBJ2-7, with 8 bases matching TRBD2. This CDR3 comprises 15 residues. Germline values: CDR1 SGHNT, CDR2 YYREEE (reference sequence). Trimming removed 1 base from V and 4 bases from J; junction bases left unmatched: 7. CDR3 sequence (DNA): TGTGCCAGCAGCTTGAGAACGGGAGGGTCTTACGAGCAGTACTTC. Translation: CASSLRTGGSYEQYF.

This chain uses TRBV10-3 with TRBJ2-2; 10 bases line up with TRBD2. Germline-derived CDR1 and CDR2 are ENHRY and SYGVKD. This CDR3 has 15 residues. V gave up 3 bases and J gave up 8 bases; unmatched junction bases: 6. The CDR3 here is CAISDLAGDTGELFF. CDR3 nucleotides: TGTGCCATCAGTGACCTAGCGGGAGATACGGGGGAGCTGTTTTTT.

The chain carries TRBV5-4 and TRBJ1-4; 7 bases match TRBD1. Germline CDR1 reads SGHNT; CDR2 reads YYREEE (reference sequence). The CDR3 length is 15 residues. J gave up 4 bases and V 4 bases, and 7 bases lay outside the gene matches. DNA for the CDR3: TGTGCCAGCAGCAGGGGGACAGTTAATAATGAAAAACTGTTTTTT. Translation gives CASSRGTVNNEKLFF.

The chain's CDR3 is CASSFKVNTEAFF. Here the CDR3 DNA reads TGTGCCAGCAGTTTTAAGGTGAACACTGAAGCTTTCTTT. This chain joins TRBV28 and TRBJ1-1, with no clear D. Trimming stripped 3 bases from V and 0 bases from J, with 5 bases between. Germline V lookup: CDR1 MDHEN, CDR2 SYDVKM. CDR3 length equals 13 residues.

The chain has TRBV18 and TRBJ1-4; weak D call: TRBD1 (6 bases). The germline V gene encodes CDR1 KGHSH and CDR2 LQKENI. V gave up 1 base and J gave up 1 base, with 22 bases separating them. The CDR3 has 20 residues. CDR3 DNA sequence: TGTGCCAGCTCACCACGGGGAATTTTTGGCCAGGGGCAAACTAATGAAAAACTGTTTTTT. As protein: CASSPRGIFGQGQTNEKLFF. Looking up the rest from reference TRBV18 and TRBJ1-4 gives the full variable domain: NAGVMQNPRHLVRRRGQEARLRCSPMKGHSHVYWYRQLPEEGLKFMVYLQKENIIDESGMPKERFSAEFPKEGPSILRIQQVVRGDSAAYFCASSPRGIFGQGQTNEKLFFGSGTQLSVL.

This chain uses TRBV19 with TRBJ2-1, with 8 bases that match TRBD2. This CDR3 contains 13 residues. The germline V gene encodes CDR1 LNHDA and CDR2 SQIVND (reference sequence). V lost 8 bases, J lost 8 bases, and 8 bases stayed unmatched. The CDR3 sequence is CASLAREDDEQFF. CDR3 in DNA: TGTGCCAGTCTGGCGCGGGAGGACGATGAGCAGTTCTTC.

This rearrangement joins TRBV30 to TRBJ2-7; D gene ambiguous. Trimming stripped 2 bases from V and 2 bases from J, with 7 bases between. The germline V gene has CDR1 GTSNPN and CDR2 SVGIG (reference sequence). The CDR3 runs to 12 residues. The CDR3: CAWSRRPYEQYF. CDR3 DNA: TGTGCCTGGAGTCGCAGACCCTACGAGCAGTACTTC.

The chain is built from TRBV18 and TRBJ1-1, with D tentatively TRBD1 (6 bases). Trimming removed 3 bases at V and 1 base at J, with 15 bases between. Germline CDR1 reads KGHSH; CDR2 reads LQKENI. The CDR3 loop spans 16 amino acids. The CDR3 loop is CASSPQVDRRNTEAFF. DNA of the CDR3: TGTGCCAGCTCACCCCAAGTTGACAGGCGGAACACTGAAGCTTTCTTT.

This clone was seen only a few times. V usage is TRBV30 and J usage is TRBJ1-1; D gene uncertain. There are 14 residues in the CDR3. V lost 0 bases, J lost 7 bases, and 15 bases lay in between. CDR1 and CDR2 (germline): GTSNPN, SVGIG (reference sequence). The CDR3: CAWSVTSDLFEAFF. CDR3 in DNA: TGTGCCTGGAGTGTAACCTCGGACCTATTTGAAGCTTTCTTT.

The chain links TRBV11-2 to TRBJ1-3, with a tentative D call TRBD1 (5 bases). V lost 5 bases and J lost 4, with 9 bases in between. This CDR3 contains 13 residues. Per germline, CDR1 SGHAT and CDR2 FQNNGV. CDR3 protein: CASSQYRGNTIYF. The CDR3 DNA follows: TGTGCCAGCAGCCAGTACAGGGGAAACACCATATATTTT.

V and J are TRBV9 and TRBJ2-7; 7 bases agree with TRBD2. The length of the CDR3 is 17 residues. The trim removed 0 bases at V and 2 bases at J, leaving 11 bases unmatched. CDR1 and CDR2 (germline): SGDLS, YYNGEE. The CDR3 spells CASSVDQGGSGPYEQYF. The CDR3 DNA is TGTGCCAGCAGCGTAGATCAAGGCGGTAGCGGGCCCTACGAGCAGTACTTC. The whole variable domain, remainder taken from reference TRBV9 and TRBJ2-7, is DSGVTQTPKHLITATGQRVTLRCSPRSGDLSVYWYQQSLDQGLQFLIQYYNGEERAKGNILERFSAQQFPDLHSELNLSSLELGDSALYFCASSVDQGGSGPYEQYFGPGTRLTVT.